The clone carrying this T cell receptor (beta chain) is medium-sized by share. Antigen specificity is unknown. This sample stems from a study of early T cells in non-severe SARS-CoV-2 infection. Study-wide context: With bulk RNA from unsorted whole blood as input, sequencing yielded unpaired chains. The study's findings and limits: Private and CD4 specificities were missed by VDJdb matching, skewed to anti-spike CD8.

Individual cDNA molecules each received unique molecular identifiers attached to them. TCRdb re-called the 5' RACE reads with MiXCR, one entry per CDR3 protein. This repertoire shows about 49,000 distinct CDR3 sequences, about 4.2% found once; its top ten account for under 6.5%. The sample taken for sequencing was whole blood. This TCR was recovered from an adult who was a healthcare worker with PCR-confirmed SARS-CoV-2 infection or an uninfected control (not recorded which).

The CDR3, as DNA: TGTGCCAGCGAAGACGGGGGGAACACTGAAGCTTTCTTT. This codes for CASEDGGNTEAFF. The chain links TRBV7-9 to TRBJ1-1, with TRBD1 as a possible D gene (5 bases). V gave up 8 bases and J gave up 1 base, with 11 bases separating them. Germline CDR1 reads SEHNR; CDR2 reads FQNEAQ (reference sequence). The CDR3 runs to 13 residues. The full variable domain, with the rest looked up from reference TRBV7-9 and TRBJ1-1, is DTGVSQNPRHKITKRGQNVTFRCDPISEHNRLYWYRQTLGQGPEFLTYFQNEAQLEKSRLLSDRFSAERPKGSFSTLEIQRTEQGDSAMYLCASEDGGNTEAFFGQGTRLTVV.